Below are 31 T cell receptor beta chains sequenced from a single sample in a study of regulatory T cells in long-lasting Graves disease. Documented time point: newly diagnosed GD, antithyroid drugs for less than 3 months. From PBMCs, RNA was extracted and then used to make the TCR library. Arm-PCR of CDR3 regions and iRepertoire HTBI primers were used to build TCR beta libraries. TCRdb reprocessed the multiplex PCR reads with MiXCR, giving one entry per CDR3 protein. The sample holds 400,000 to 450,000 distinct CDR3 sequences, 14% to 15% seen once. Another study also made use of these data, one on T cells in Graves' hyperthyroidism and ophthalmopathy.

Sequenced here: peripheral blood mononuclear cells (PBMCs), sampled at new diagnosis, from a patient treated with antithyroid drugs. These receptors were obtained from a woman aged 30 to 39 with Graves disease.

The CDR3 spells CASSLYRGTDTQYF. The CDR3 region has the DNA TGCGCCAGCAGCTTGTACCGGGGCACAGATACGCAGTATTTT. J is TRBJ2-3 and V is TRBV5-1; D ambiguous. V was pared by 1 base and J by 1 base, with 7 bases between. CDR3 length: 14 amino acids. The V gene's germline CDR1 is SGHRS and CDR2 YFSETQ. The whole variable domain, remainder taken from reference TRBV5-1 and TRBJ2-3, is KAGVTQTPRYLIKTRGQQVTLSCSPISGHRSVSWYQQTPGQGLQFLFEYFSETQRNKGNFPGRFSGRQFSNSRSEMNVSTLELGDSALYLCASSLYRGTDTQYFGPGTRLTVL.

This clonotype came up a few times. The chain is built from TRBV19 and TRBJ2-7, with D possibly being TRBD2 (6 bases). Germline CDR1 and CDR2: LNHDA and SQIVND (reference sequence). Deletions cut 3 bases from V and 6 bases from J, with 12 bases between. The CDR3 totals 13 residues. The CDR3 loop is CASSILGGGEQYF. The CDR3 region has the DNA TGTGCCAGTAGTATCCTGGGGGGTGGCGAGCAGTACTTC.

Concerning this clonotype: A much larger clone differs by one base, so this may be a read error. The chain is built from TRBV11-1 and TRBJ1-2, with 10 bases matching TRBD1. This CDR3 contains 14 residues. Germline CDR1 is SGHAT and CDR2 is FQDESV (reference sequence). V trimming: 5 bases; J trimming: 9 bases; junction bases outside the gene matches: 9. As DNA, the CDR3 is TGTGCCAGCAGCCGCAGGACAGGGGGAAGGAGCTACACCTTC. Its translation is CASSRRTGGRSYTF.

This clonotype was observed many times. The chain is built from TRBV12-3 or TRBV12-4 and TRBJ2-2; 7 nucleotides match TRBD2. This CDR3 has 15 residues. V lost 6 bases and J lost 7; bases outside the gene matches: 11. DNA of the CDR3: TGTGCCAGCAGCCCCTCGCGGGGGTATGTCGGGGAGCTGTTTTTT. Encoded protein: CASSPSRGYVGELFF.

At least ten counts were recorded for this clonotype. J is TRBJ2-5 and V is TRBV6-2 or TRBV6-3; 11 bases align to TRBD2. CDR1 is MNHEY and CDR2 is SVGEGT in the germline V gene. The V segment lost 4 bases and the J segment 5 bases; nucleotides outside the gene matches: 3. The CDR3 is 14 residues long. CDR3 nucleotide sequence: TGTGCCAGCAGTTTAACTAGCGGGAGCGAGACCCAGTACTTC. Encoded protein: CASSLTSGSETQYF.

J is TRBJ1-1 and V is TRBV4-1; the match to TRBD1 covers 9 bases. V was pared by 4 bases and J by 2 bases, with 14 bases of the junction left unmatched. This CDR3 is built from 18 residues. Germline loops: CDR1 MGHRA, CDR2 YSYEKL. CDR3 sequence (DNA): TGCGCCAGCAGCCGACGGGACAGGGATGATTGGGGAAACACTGAAGCTTTCTTT. Residues: CASSRRDRDDWGNTEAFF.

The sample holds many counts of this clonotype. The chain has TRBV12-3 or TRBV12-4 and TRBJ1-3, with 7 nucleotides matching TRBD1. The CDR3 has 14 residues. The V and J ends lost 5 bases and 4 bases, in that order; junction bases with no gene match: 5. The CDR3 sequence is CASSVTGRGNTIYF. As DNA, the CDR3 is TGTGCCAGCAGTGTGACAGGGAGAGGAAACACCATATATTTT.

This chain connects TRBV7-9 to TRBJ2-7; D possibly uses TRBD1 or TRBD2 (5 bases each). This CDR3 has 16 amino acids. The V gene lost 5 bases and the J gene lost 0 bases, with 17 bases spanning the gap. The germline V gene encodes CDR1 SEHNR and CDR2 FQNEAQ (reference sequence). CDR3 amino acids: CASSLHTGLPSYEQYF. In nucleotides, the CDR3 is TGTGCCAGCAGCCTACACACAGGACTTCCCTCCTACGAGCAGTACTTC.

This clonotype was picked up a small number of times. V gene TRBV28 combines with J gene TRBJ1-1; possible D gene TRBD1, 5 bases. The CDR3 is 12 amino acids. The V gene lost 10 bases and the J gene lost 3 bases, with 12 bases spanning the gap. CDR1 and CDR2 (germline): MDHEN, SYDVKM. The DNA for the CDR3 is TGTGCCATCCGAGACAGTTACACTGAAGCTTTCTTT. This gives the protein CAIRDSYTEAFF.

This clonotype occurred many times. The CDR3 protein is CSARERSATYEQYF. CDR3 nucleotide sequence: TGCAGTGCTAGGGAGCGATCTGCCACCTACGAGCAGTACTTC. V usage is TRBV20-1 and J usage is TRBJ2-7; D uncertain. Trimming removed 3 bases at V and 2 bases at J, with 14 bases between. CDR1 is DFQATT, CDR2 SNEGSKA, per germline (reference sequence). This CDR3 spans 14 amino acids.

This chain connects TRBV27 to TRBJ1-1, with TRBD1 matching 8 bases. Germline-derived CDR1 and CDR2 are MNHEY and SMNVEV (reference sequence). This CDR3 is built from 14 residues. The V gene end was trimmed by 2 bases and the J gene end by 7 bases; junction bases not matched to a gene: 6. The CDR3 sequence: CASSLAGGADEAFF. The CDR3 DNA sequence: TGTGCCAGCAGTTTAGCAGGGGGCGCCGATGAAGCTTTCTTT.

This clonotype was observed many times. The V and J genes are TRBV6-1 and TRBJ1-1; D gene unclear. Per germline, CDR1 MNHNS and CDR2 SASEGT. V lost 3 bases, J lost 4 bases, and 9 bases lay in between. CDR3 length equals 13 residues. CDR3 loop: CASSDIRGTEAFF. CDR3 nucleotide sequence: TGTGCCAGCAGTGATATCCGGGGCACTGAAGCTTTCTTT.

This clonotype was detected ten times or more. This chain uses TRBV5-6 with TRBJ2-1; TRBD1 agrees at 10 bases. The CDR3 consists of 15 residues. Germline CDR1 SGHDT, CDR2 YYEEEE. After removal of 2 bases from V and 15 bases from J, the junction contained 14 bases not matched to a gene. CDR3 residues: CASSFAGTGVGSPFF. The CDR3 region has the DNA TGTGCCAGCAGCTTTGCCGGGACAGGGGTCGGTAGTCCGTTCTTC.

In its sample, this clonotype was seen many times. The rearrangement joins TRBV6-2 or TRBV6-3 to TRBJ2-3; TRBD2 matches at 7 bases. The V and J ends lost 7 bases and 0 bases, in that order; junction bases with no gene match: 1. This CDR3 spans 13 amino acids. Germline assignment: CDR1 MNHEY and CDR2 SVGEGT. The DNA of the CDR3 is TGTGCCAGCAAAGCGGGAAGCACAGATACGCAGTATTTT. It specifies CASKAGSTDTQYF.

V is TRBV7-9 and J is TRBJ1-2; 7 bases line up with TRBD1. CDR1 SEHNR and CDR2 FQNEAQ come from the germline V gene (reference sequence). With V trimmed by 1 base and J by 8 bases, 10 bases remained unmatched. CDR3 length: 15 amino acids. The CDR3 loop is CASSLVPEGASGYTF. CDR3 DNA: TGTGCCAGCAGCTTAGTCCCTGAGGGGGCAAGCGGCTACACCTTC.

This clonotype has a count of ten or more. CDR3 nucleotide sequence: TGTGCCAGCAGCTTAGGCCTCTACTCGGAGACCCAGTACTTC. Its protein product is CASSLGLYSETQYF. The chain links TRBV13 to TRBJ2-5; the D is unclear. The CDR3 is 14 amino acids. CDR1 is PRHDT and CDR2 is FYEKMQ in the germline V gene (reference sequence). Trimming took 0 bases from V and 5 from J, leaving 10 bases between them.

This clonotype was observed a few times. The CDR3: CASSASGNDRGPRRFF. CDR3 nucleotides: TGTGCCAGCAGCGCATCCGGAAACGACAGGGGGCCCCGTCGGTTCTTC. The gene calls are TRBV9 and TRBJ2-1; 10 nucleotides line up with TRBD1. The CDR3 loop spans 16 amino acids. With 3 bases clipped from V and 15 bases from J, the junction kept 18 bases outside the gene matches. Germline V CDR1 and CDR2: SGDLS, YYNGEE. The whole variable domain, remainder taken from reference TRBV9 and TRBJ2-1, is DSGVTQTPKHLITATGQRVTLRCSPRSGDLSVYWYQQSLDQGLQFLIQYYNGEERAKGNILERFSAQQFPDLHSELNLSSLELGDSALYFCASSASGNDRGPRRFFGPGTRLTVL.

This clonotype showed up many times. The gene calls are TRBV5-6 and TRBJ2-1; D perhaps matches TRBD2 (6 bases). The length of the CDR3 is 13 residues. The V end was cut by 6 bases, the J end by 9 bases, with 16 bases between. Germline lookup yields CDR1 SGHDT and CDR2 YYEEEE. The CDR3 coding sequence is TGTGCCAGCACGCTCGGTCGCGGGGTTGAGCAGTTCTTC. It codes for CASTLGRGVEQFF.

In its sample, this clonotype was seen a few times. The chain carries TRBV7-3 and TRBJ2-1, with 12 bases that match TRBD2. With 5 bases clipped from V and 0 bases from J, the junction kept 8 bases outside the gene matches. Germline assignment: CDR1 SGHTA and CDR2 FQGTGA. This CDR3 region has 18 residues. The CDR3 nucleotides are TGTGCCAGCAGCAGCAGACTAGCGGGAGCTGGCTCCTACAATGAGCAGTTCTTC. Residues: CASSSRLAGAGSYNEQFF.

With respect to this clonotype: The junction and the germline gene differ at one end; a read error may be behind it. The chain uses TRBV10-3 and TRBJ2-1, with D possibly called TRBD1 or TRBD2 (5 bases each). CDR1 and CDR2 from the germline V gene are ENHRY and SYGVKD. The CDR3 runs 16 residues. The CDR3 nucleotides read TGTGCCATCAGAGGCCTTGAGGGGAGACATAAAGATGAGCAGCTCTTC. This encodes CAIRGLEGRHKDEQLF.

This clonotype was observed a few times. This clone may be a read error of a much larger clone one base away. The J gene is TRBJ1-5, the V gene TRBV12-3 or TRBV12-4; D gene unclear. This CDR3 contains 13 residues. V was cut by 4 bases and J by 12 bases, with 16 bases left in between. DNA for the CDR3: TGTGCCAGCAGTTACCAGAGGATGTTGAACCAGCATTTT. Amino acid sequence: CASSYQRMLNQHF.

The chain links TRBV19 to TRBJ2-4; TRBD2 matches at 10 bases. V dropped 7 bases and J dropped 7; count of bases not matched to a gene: 19. The CDR3 loop spans 18 amino acids. Per the germline V gene, CDR1 is LNHDA and CDR2 is SQIVND (reference sequence). The CDR3 here is CASTLRKQAGGPANIQYF. CDR3 nucleotides: TGTGCCAGTACCCTCCGCAAACAAGCGGGAGGGCCGGCGAACATTCAGTACTTC.

The table lists this clonotype with a few counts. V usage is TRBV20-1 and J usage is TRBJ1-5; D is uncertain. Germline V lookup: CDR1 DFQATT, CDR2 SNEGSKA (reference sequence). The CDR3 spans 12 residues. V was shortened by 3 bases and J by 4 bases, with 7 bases between the two germline ends. The CDR3: CSARLQNQPQHF. The CDR3 DNA sequence: TGCAGTGCTAGGCTCCAAAATCAGCCCCAGCATTTT.

This clonotype was counted at least ten times. The CDR3 sequence: CSVVSGATNEKLFF. CDR3 DNA sequence: TGCAGCGTTGTCTCGGGGGCAACTAATGAAAAACTGTTTTTT. The chain has TRBV29-1 and TRBJ1-4; possible D gene TRBD1, 5 bases. Germline assignment: CDR1 SQVTM and CDR2 ANQGSEA. V was pared by 4 bases and J by 0 bases, with 9 bases between. The CDR3 contains 14 residues.

The CDR3 DNA follows: TGTGCCTGGAGTCCTGGGGGTTTGAACACTGAAGCTTTCTTT. This gives the protein CAWSPGGLNTEAFF. The chain links TRBV30 to TRBJ1-1, with TRBD1 as a possible D gene (5 bases). The germline V and J ends were trimmed by 2 bases and 0 bases, with 10 bases remaining between them. The CDR3 runs 14 residues. Germline CDR1 is GTSNPN and CDR2 is SVGIG (reference sequence).

The sample holds many counts of this clonotype. The J gene is TRBJ2-7, the V gene TRBV30; 11 bases fit TRBD2. From germline, CDR1 is GTSNPN and CDR2 SVGIG (reference sequence). Trimming cost V 8 bases and J 5 bases; bases outside gene matches: 8. This CDR3 is built from 13 residues. The CDR3 DNA is TGTGCCGGGGTAGCGGGAGGGCCGAACGAGCAGTACTTC. Its translation: CAGVAGGPNEQYF.

The sample holds many counts of this clonotype. This chain links TRBV10-3 with TRBJ2-3; D is perhaps TRBD1 (5 bases). The length of the CDR3 is 14 residues. Looked up from germline, CDR1 is ENHRY and CDR2 is SYGVKD. V was pared by 3 bases and J by 0 bases, with 7 bases between. This CDR3 reads CAISDRQSTDTQYF. DNA of the CDR3: TGTGCCATCAGTGACCGACAGAGCACAGATACGCAGTATTTT.

The sample holds a few counts of this clonotype. J is TRBJ2-7 and V is TRBV4-1; TRBD2 might be the D (5 bases). The CDR3 extends over 16 amino acids. Trimming took 1 base from V and 1 from J, leaving 14 bases between them. Germline lookup yields CDR1 MGHRA and CDR2 YSYEKL. CDR3 in amino acids: CASSQVLEADSYEQYF. The CDR3 region has the DNA TGCGCCAGCAGCCAAGTTCTTGAAGCGGATTCCTACGAGCAGTACTTC.

This clonotype has a handful of counts. The chain employs TRBV24-1 and TRBJ2-2; the D gene is possibly TRBD2 (6 bases). Germline V lookup: CDR1 KGHDR, CDR2 SFDVKD. This CDR3 is 16 amino acids long. V dropped 6 bases and J dropped 7 bases, with 20 bases sitting between them. The CDR3 reads CATSSDGRKGGGELFF. As DNA, the CDR3 is TGTGCCACCAGTTCGGACGGGAGAAAGGGAGGCGGGGAGCTGTTTTTT.

This clonotype was detected many times. The rearrangement links TRBV6-1 to TRBJ2-1, with 8 bases aligning to TRBD2. This CDR3 comprises 15 residues. J lost 8 bases, V lost 3 bases, and 9 bases had no gene match. The germline gives CDR1 MNHNS, CDR2 SASEGT. This CDR3 is CASSDLPGGVDEQFF. Written as DNA, the CDR3 is TGTGCCAGCAGTGACTTGCCGGGGGGGGTTGATGAGCAGTTCTTC.

This clonotype was seen repeatedly, ten times or more. The chain carries TRBV6-5 and TRBJ1-1; D perhaps matches TRBD1 (5 bases). The CDR3 length is 14 residues. Germline lookup yields CDR1 MNHEY and CDR2 SVGAGI. Trimming stripped 2 bases from V and 0 bases from J, with 7 bases between. CDR3 DNA: TGTGCCAGCAGTTACGGGGGATTGAACACTGAAGCTTTCTTT. Its protein product is CASSYGGLNTEAFF.